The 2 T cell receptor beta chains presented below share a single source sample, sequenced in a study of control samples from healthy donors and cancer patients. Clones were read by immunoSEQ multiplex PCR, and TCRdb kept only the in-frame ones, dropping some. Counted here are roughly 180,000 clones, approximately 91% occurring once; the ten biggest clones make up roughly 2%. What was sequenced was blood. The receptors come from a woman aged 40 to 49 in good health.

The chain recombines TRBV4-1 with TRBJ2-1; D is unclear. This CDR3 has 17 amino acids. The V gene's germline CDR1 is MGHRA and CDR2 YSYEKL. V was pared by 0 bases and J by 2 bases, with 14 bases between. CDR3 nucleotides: TGCGCCAGCAGCCAAGATAGTCTTCTTGCTGCCTACAATGAGCAGTTCTTC. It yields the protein CASSQDSLLAAYNEQFF.

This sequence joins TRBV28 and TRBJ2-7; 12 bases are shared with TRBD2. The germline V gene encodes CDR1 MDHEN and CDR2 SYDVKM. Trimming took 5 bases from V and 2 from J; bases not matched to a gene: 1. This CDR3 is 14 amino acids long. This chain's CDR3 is CASSRTSGTYEQYF. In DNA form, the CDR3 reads TGTGCCAGCAGTAGGACTAGCGGGACCTACGAGCAGTACTTC.